The clone carrying this TCR beta chain was detected only a few times. What it recognizes is unknown. This entry belongs to a study of beta chain features in type 1 diabetes. Study-wide results and limits: With patients and controls alike, PCR might favor shorter templates to an equal degree. A moderate, significant TCRB CDR3 shortening appeared in type 1 diabetes across four CD4+ subsets.

Trimming cost V 5 bases and J 5 bases; bases outside gene matches: 9. Germline values: CDR1 SGHTA, CDR2 FQGNSA. The length of the CDR3 is 15 residues. Sorting based on CD45RO/CCR7/CD25/CD127/CD95/CD27 separated CD4+ naive, central memory, regulatory and stem cell-like memory cells. The entirety of the isolated RNA underwent reverse transcription, so expressed TCRB transcripts were sequenced. Read counts averaged around 3.5 million for samples of naive, central memory and regulatory T cells. Method: immunoSEQ multiplex PCR; TCRdb's copy keeps in-frame clones and lacks some. This sample has hundreds of thousands of clones, with roughly an eighth found just once.

Material for sequencing was naive CD4+ T cells from blood. The clonotype was recovered from a man between 18 and 29 years old with type 1 diabetes. The rearrangement joins TRBV7-2 to TRBJ2-1, with 7 bases that match TRBD1. The CDR3 reads CASSETGVIHNEQFF. CDR3 nucleotide sequence: TGTGCCAGCAGCGAAACAGGGGTAATCCACAATGAGCAGTTCTTC.